The 26 T cell receptor beta chains presented below share a single source sample, sequenced in a study of T cells in Graves' hyperthyroidism and ophthalmopathy. The CDR3 regions of TCR beta were amplified from RNA transcripts. A first-round RT-PCR of the TCR CDR3 used the HTBI primer set. TCRdb recomputed calls from the multiplex PCR reads with MiXCR, one row per CDR3 protein. The sample lists 550,000 to 800,000 distinct CDR3 sequences, roughly 15% seen once, with around 8.1% in the top ten. Sequenced sample: blood. These receptors came from a man aged 18 to 29 with Graves' hyperthyroidism.

This clonotype was found a few times. The chain has TRBV7-3 and TRBJ2-2; maybe TRBD2 (6 bases). The CDR3 is 14 amino acids. Germline CDR1 and CDR2: SGHTA and FQGTGA. Trimming cost V 5 bases and J 9 bases, with 16 bases left between them. The CDR3 here is CASSKGLLARELFF. In DNA, the CDR3 is TGTGCCAGCAGCAAGGGACTCCTTGCCCGGGAGCTGTTTTTT.

The J gene is TRBJ1-1, the V gene TRBV25-1, with 8 bases identical to TRBD1. The CDR3 is 12 amino acids. Per the germline V gene, CDR1 is MGHDK and CDR2 is SYGVNS. The V and J ends lost 5 bases and 8 bases, in that order; junction bases with no gene match: 4. The CDR3 here is CASSYRGWEAFF. The DNA for the CDR3 is TGTGCCAGCAGTTACAGGGGGTGGGAAGCTTTCTTT. The variable domain in full, with the rest retrieved from reference TRBV25-1 and TRBJ1-1, is EADIYQTPRYLVIGTGKKITLECSQTMGHDKMYWYQQDPGMELHLIHYSYGVNSTEKGDLSSESTVSRIRTEHFPLTLESARPSHTSQYLCASSYRGWEAFFGQGTRLTVV.

This clonotype was seen repeatedly, ten times or more. The J gene is TRBJ1-2, the V gene TRBV30, with 8 positions matching TRBD1. The CDR3 consists of 12 residues. The ends lost 8 bases at V and 7 bases at J; junction bases unmatched: 9. Germline CDR1 is GTSNPN and CDR2 is SVGIG (reference sequence). The CDR3 DNA reads as TGTGCCCGGAACCGACAGGGGTTTGGCTACACCTTC. This encodes CARNRQGFGYTF.

At least ten counts were recorded for this clonotype. The CDR3 region has the DNA TGTGCCAGCAGATTCGGGAGAGCCGGCGAGCAGTACTTC. The encoded protein is CASRFGRAGEQYF. The chain employs TRBV6-1 and TRBJ2-7; a weak D match, TRBD2 (6 bases). CDR1 and CDR2 (germline): MNHNS, SASEGT. Between the trimmed V and J ends, which lost 6 bases and 6 bases, there was a span of 15 bases. The CDR3 runs 13 residues.

This clonotype was seen repeatedly, ten times or more. This chain connects TRBV28 to TRBJ1-2; a possible D gene is TRBD1 (6 bases). Germline CDR1 is MDHEN and CDR2 is SYDVKM. The length of the CDR3 is 16 residues. The V end lost 3 bases, the J end lost 0 bases, and 14 bases lay between the germline ends. This chain's CDR3 is CASSLADSRPNYGYTF. The CDR3 DNA follows: TGTGCCAGCAGTTTGGCGGACAGCAGACCTAACTATGGCTACACCTTC.

The V call is TRBV29-1, the J call TRBJ2-1, with D perhaps matching TRBD2 (6 bases). Trimming removed 7 bases at V and 2 bases at J, with 12 bases between. Germline-derived CDR1 and CDR2 are SQVTM and ANQGSEA. The CDR3 is 13 residues long. CDR3 DNA sequence: TGCAGCGCCCGGACTACTGCCTACAATGAGCAGTTCTTC. Amino acids: CSARTTAYNEQFF.

The chain links TRBV28 to TRBJ1-5, with unresolved D. Trimming took off 7 bases at V and 1 base at J, with 14 bases between the two ends. CDR3 length: 15 residues. Germline loops: CDR1 MDHEN, CDR2 SYDVKM. Written as DNA, the CDR3 is TGTGCCAGCACCGTGGCCGGAATAAGCAATCAGCCCCAGCATTTT. Protein product: CASTVAGISNQPQHF.

This clonotype has a count of ten or more. The V gene is TRBV27, the J gene TRBJ2-5, with no clear D. CDR1 is MNHEY, CDR2 SMNVEV, per germline (reference sequence). This CDR3 is 11 amino acids long. Trimming shortened V by 4 bases and J by 8 bases, and 8 bases separated the two germline ends. Here the CDR3 reads CASSSIGTQYF. In DNA form, the CDR3 reads TGTGCCAGCAGTTCGATCGGAACCCAGTACTTC.

Many counts were recorded for this clonotype. This rearrangement joins TRBV2 to TRBJ2-1; D gene unclear. Trimming removed 5 bases from V and 7 bases from J, with 18 bases in between. The CDR3 runs 15 residues. Germline CDR1 reads SNHLY; CDR2 reads FYNNEI. The CDR3 coding sequence is TGTGCCAGCAGTCCACAGCGCTCCTTGTTGAATGAGCAGTTCTTC. Encoded protein: CASSPQRSLLNEQFF. The whole variable domain, filled in from reference TRBV2 and TRBJ2-1, reads EPEVTQTPSHQVTQMGQEVILRCVPISNHLYFYWYRQILGQKVEFLVSFYNNEISEKSEIFDDQFSVERPDGSNFTLKIRSTKLEDSAMYFCASSPQRSLLNEQFFGPGTRLTVL.

This clonotype was seen ten or more times. The chain links TRBV2 to TRBJ1-1; weak D call: TRBD1 (5 bases). The CDR3 runs to 14 residues. The ends were cut back, 4 bases at V and 1 base at J, with 10 bases in the middle. CDR1 and CDR2 (germline): SNHLY, FYNNEI. CDR3 nucleotide sequence: TGTGCCAGCAGTGGAGCCGACAGGAACACTGAAGCTTTCTTT. Residues: CASSGADRNTEAFF.

The chain employs TRBV7-9 and TRBJ2-1, with 14 bases that match TRBD2. The germline CDR1 and CDR2 sequences are SEHNR and FQNEAQ (reference sequence). CDR3 length equals 17 residues. Trimming cost V 1 base and J 6 bases; bases outside gene matches: 5. CDR3 DNA sequence: TGTGCCAGCAGCTTAGTGGCCGGGACTAGCGGGAGCAATGAGCAGTTCTTC. As protein: CASSLVAGTSGSNEQFF. The variable domain in full, with the rest retrieved from reference TRBV7-9 and TRBJ2-1, is DTGVSQNPRHKITKRGQNVTFRCDPISEHNRLYWYRQTLGQGPEFLTYFQNEAQLEKSRLLSDRFSAERPKGSFSTLEIQRTEQGDSAMYLCASSLVAGTSGSNEQFFGPGTRLTVL.

As for this clonotype: This may arise from a read error, as a much more abundant clone is one base away. The CDR3 nucleotides are TGTGCCAGCAGCTCGGGCTCCGGGACAGGTTATGGCTACACCTTC. Translated, it gives CASSSGSGTGYGYTF. This chain links TRBV7-2 with TRBJ1-2, with TRBD1 matching over 8 bases. V lost 4 bases and J lost 5; bases outside the gene matches: 9. The CDR3 has 15 residues. Germline CDR1 and CDR2: SGHTA and FQGNSA.

In its sample, this clonotype was seen a few times. The chain couples TRBV2 to TRBJ2-1, with TRBD2 matching over 9 bases. V was pared by 9 bases and J by 2 bases, with 2 bases of the junction left unmatched. The CDR3 sequence is 13 residues long. Germline values: CDR1 SNHLY, CDR2 FYNNEI. The CDR3 nucleotides are TGTGCCAGTGAGCGGGAGGCCTACAATGAGCAGTTCTTC. Its protein is CASEREAYNEQFF.

This clonotype was seen ten or more times. The chain recombines TRBV6-1 with TRBJ2-7; maybe TRBD2 (5 bases). The germline V gene encodes CDR1 MNHNS and CDR2 SASEGT. V was clipped by 5 bases and J by 6 bases, with 14 bases between them. The CDR3 totals 13 residues. The CDR3 nucleotides read TGTGCCAGCAGTTCCGGACTCCCCGGCGAGCAGTACTTC. It encodes CASSSGLPGEQYF.

This clonotype was seen a few times. The chain has TRBV20-1 and TRBJ2-1; possibly TRBD2 for D (6 bases). The CDR3 sequence is 14 residues long. Per the germline V gene, CDR1 is DFQATT and CDR2 is SNEGSKA (reference sequence). V lost 4 bases to trimming and J lost 4 bases, with 14 bases between them. The CDR3 is CSANPGGDYNEQFF. CDR3 nucleotides: TGCAGTGCTAACCCGGGCGGGGATTACAATGAGCAGTTCTTC.

This clonotype has only a few counts. This rearrangement joins TRBV7-2 to TRBJ2-6, with no clear D. From germline, CDR1 is SGHTA and CDR2 FQGNSA. V was pared by 5 bases and J by 2 bases, with 7 bases between. The length of the CDR3 is 14 residues. CDR3 protein: CASSRPPGANVLTF. For the CDR3, the DNA is TGTGCCAGCAGCCGACCCCCTGGGGCCAACGTCCTGACTTTC.

In its sample, this clonotype was seen a few times. The chain carries TRBV6-1 and TRBJ2-7, with 9 bases lining up with TRBD2. V was clipped by 5 bases and J by 5 bases; unmatched bases: 13. The CDR3 sequence is 16 residues long. From germline, CDR1 is MNHNS and CDR2 SASEGT. CDR3 DNA sequence: TGTGCCAGCAGTCCACTGGCGGGAGGGCCTCTGAACGAGCAGTACTTC. Its protein product is CASSPLAGGPLNEQYF.

V and J are TRBV19 and TRBJ1-1, with TRBD1 as a possible D gene (5 bases). The CDR3 has 14 residues. The germline V gene encodes CDR1 LNHDA and CDR2 SQIVND (reference sequence). The V end lost 3 bases, the J end lost 10 bases, and 18 bases lay between the germline ends. The CDR3 DNA follows: TGTGCCAGTAGTATGAGGGCGGATACCGGGGCAGCTTTCTTT. This gives the protein CASSMRADTGAAFF.

There are many counts of this clonotype. The chain recombines TRBV28 with TRBJ2-5; D not resolved. This CDR3 is built from 13 residues. CDR1 and CDR2 (germline): MDHEN, SYDVKM. V dropped 4 bases and J dropped 6 bases, with 12 bases sitting between them. DNA for the CDR3: TGTGCCAGCAGTTACCCAGCGAGGCAGACCCAGTACTTC. Translation gives CASSYPARQTQYF.

This clonotype has ten or more counts. The rearrangement joins TRBV12-3 or TRBV12-4 to TRBJ2-3; 7 nucleotides match TRBD2. Germline trimming cut 3 bases from V and 1 base from J; bases unmatched to any gene: 7. The CDR3 is 16 residues long. This CDR3 reads CASSFGGGPGTDTQYF. CDR3 in DNA: TGTGCCAGCAGTTTCGGGGGAGGGCCGGGCACAGATACGCAGTATTTT.

This rearrangement joins TRBV12-3 or TRBV12-4 to TRBJ2-6; tentatively, D is TRBD2 (6 bases). Trimming cost V 3 bases and J 0 bases, with 15 bases left between them. This CDR3 is 18 amino acids long. The CDR3 sequence is CASSFRAGVLSGANVLTF. The CDR3 DNA is TGTGCCAGCAGTTTTAGAGCGGGTGTCCTCTCTGGGGCCAACGTCCTGACTTTC.

This clonotype was counted between two and nine times. The rearrangement uses TRBV20-1 and TRBJ1-5; D is possibly TRBD1 (5 bases). Germline V gene sequence: CDR1 DFQATT, CDR2 SNEGSKA (reference sequence). V shed 5 bases and J shed 7 bases, with 18 bases lying between them. The CDR3 extends over 14 amino acids. CDR3 DNA: TGCAGTGCTCAAGAGGTGCAGGGAAGACAGCCCCAGCATTTT. Translated, it gives CSAQEVQGRQPQHF.

Details on this clonotype: A single base separates this from a much larger clone, so it may be a read error. The CDR3 here is CASSLRQGRQETQFF. CDR3 DNA: TGTGCCAGCAGCTTGCGACAGGGGAGGCAAGAGACCCAGTTCTTC. J is TRBJ2-5 and V is TRBV7-9; 8 bases align to TRBD1. The J call is uncertain, as TRBJ2-1 better fits the DNA end. This CDR3 is 15 amino acids long. Germline assignment: CDR1 SEHNR and CDR2 FQNEAQ (reference sequence).

The V and J genes are TRBV29-1 and TRBJ2-1; D remains ambiguous. The germline V gene has CDR1 SQVTM and CDR2 ANQGSEA. Trimming left V 4 bases short and J 0 bases short, with 10 bases between. The CDR3 consists of 14 residues. CDR3 sequence: CSVAVRHSYNEQFF. CDR3 nucleotide sequence: TGCAGCGTTGCGGTGCGCCACTCCTACAATGAGCAGTTCTTC.

This clonotype was seen only a few times. CDR3 residues: CASSPRGRDPDTQYF. DNA for the CDR3: TGCGCCAGCAGCCCCCGGGGAAGGGACCCAGATACGCAGTATTTT. The chain uses TRBV4-1 and TRBJ2-3; D tentatively fits TRBD1 or TRBD2 (5 bases each). Germline V gene sequence: CDR1 MGHRA, CDR2 YSYEKL. The CDR3 runs 15 residues. V gave up 4 bases and J gave up 4 bases, with 15 bases separating them.

The rearrangement joins TRBV16 to TRBJ1-1; no definite D call. Germline-derived CDR1 and CDR2 are KGHSY and FQNENV. Trimming removed 2 bases from V and 8 bases from J, with 18 bases in between. CDR3 length: 15 amino acids. The CDR3 bases are TGTGCCAGCAGCCAACGCGACCGGAGGTCTCTCGAAGCTTTCTTT. As protein: CASSQRDRRSLEAFF.